The 5 T cell receptor beta chains in this list originate from one sample, sequenced in a study of cytomegalovirus exposure and HLA in healthy donors. PCR primers comprised 60 Vbeta and 13 Jbeta primers. Profiled with immunoSEQ multiplex PCR; TCRdb holds only in-frame clones, not every one. This sample has roughly 97,000 clones, with about four fifths found just once. Specimen: PBMCs. The receptors derive from a man in his forties in good health and CMV-seropositive.

This clone showed up just a few times. The CDR3 sequence is CASSLQGASEAFF. CDR3 DNA: TGTGCCAGCAGCCTACAGGGGGCCTCTGAAGCTTTCTTT. The chain carries TRBV7-2 and TRBJ1-1; TRBD1 matches 9 bases. CDR1 SGHTA and CDR2 FQGNSA come from the germline V gene. The CDR3 length is 13 residues. V shed 5 bases and J 6 bases; nucleotides not matched to a gene: 4.

This clone was seen a single time. This chain connects TRBV30 to TRBJ2-5, with 9 bases that match TRBD2. V shed 4 bases and J 5 bases; nucleotides not matched to a gene: 11. The CDR3 loop spans 15 amino acids. Germline CDR1 GTSNPN, CDR2 SVGIG (reference sequence). The CDR3 bases are TGTGCCTGGAACGGTGCGGGGGGGCCCTTCGAGACCCAGTACTTC. It encodes CAWNGAGGPFETQYF.

This chain joins TRBV18 and TRBJ2-5; tentative D call: TRBD2 (5 bases). V was trimmed by 2 bases and J by 6 bases, leaving 10 bases between them. Germline assignment: CDR1 KGHSH and CDR2 LQKENI. The CDR3 has 13 residues. Here the CDR3 DNA reads TGTGCCAGCTCACCAATCGACGGGAAGACCCAGTACTTC. Its protein product is CASSPIDGKTQYF.

The chain uses TRBV6-1 and TRBJ1-5; D not certain. This CDR3 comprises 14 residues. Trimming cost V 6 bases and J 0 bases, with 9 bases left between them. CDR1 MNHNS and CDR2 SASEGT come from the germline V gene. CDR3 bases: TGTGCCAGCAGGGCCGTCTTTAGCAATCAGCCCCAGCATTTT. Amino acids: CASRAVFSNQPQHF.

V usage is TRBV6-6 and J usage is TRBJ1-2; no clear D gene. The germline CDR1 and CDR2 sequences are MNHNY and SVGAGI (reference sequence). V lost 2 bases, J lost 2 bases, and 15 bases lay in between. The CDR3 sequence is 16 residues long. The CDR3 DNA reads as TGTGCCAGCAGTTACGACCAGGCCGGCTCCAACTATGGCTACACCTTC. Encoded protein: CASSYDQAGSNYGYTF.